The 18 T cell receptor beta chains below come from one sample, sequenced in a study of shared clonotypes between healthy human individuals. Measured with immunoSEQ multiplex PCR; TCRdb has only the in-frame clones, and not every one. The sample carries approximately 500,000 clones, 79% recorded once. Input material: PBMCs. The source is a woman in her thirties or forties in good health. Some clones in this sample may be carry-over from other donors' samples.

This clone was observed once. This chain uses TRBV28 with TRBJ2-1; the D is unclear. The V end lost 6 bases, the J end lost 2 bases, and 11 bases lay between the germline ends. The germline V gene has CDR1 MDHEN and CDR2 SYDVKM. This CDR3 is 14 amino acids long. In nucleotides, the CDR3 is TGTGCCAGCAGCGAGTTCCTTACCTACAATGAGCAGTTCTTC. Protein sequence: CASSEFLTYNEQFF. Complete variable domain (other parts from reference TRBV28 and TRBJ2-1): DVKVTQSSRYLVKRTGEKVFLECVQDMDHENMFWYRQDPGLGLRLIYFSYDVKMKEKGDIPEGYSVSREKKERFSLILESASTNQTSMYLCASSEFLTYNEQFFGPGTRLTVL.

The chain joins TRBV2 to TRBJ2-5; no clear D gene. Germline CDR1 SNHLY, CDR2 FYNNEI. With 7 bases removed from V and 1 base from J, the gap between germline ends came to 10 bases. This CDR3 has 13 amino acids. The CDR3 bases are TGTGCCAGCACTGTGACTTTCCAAGAGACCCAGTACTTC. The encoded protein is CASTVTFQETQYF.

The J gene is TRBJ2-7, the V gene TRBV5-4, with TRBD1 matching over 11 bases. Germline loops: CDR1 SGHNT, CDR2 YYREEE (reference sequence). After removal of 5 bases from V and 5 bases from J, the junction contained 9 bases not matched to a gene. The CDR3 contains 15 residues. The CDR3 spells CASSRTGGAGNEQYF. For the CDR3, the DNA is TGTGCCAGCAGTCGGACAGGGGGCGCCGGGAACGAGCAGTACTTC.

The chain employs TRBV5-1 and TRBJ2-1; no reliable D call. The CDR3 loop spans 13 amino acids. V lost 0 bases and J 6 bases, leaving 7 bases between the germline ends. Germline V gene lookup returns CDR1 SGHRS and CDR2 YFSETQ. The CDR3 nucleotides read TGCGCCAGCAGCTTGGGAGGACCCAATGAGCAGTTCTTC. This sequence encodes CASSLGGPNEQFF.

This rearrangement joins TRBV28 to TRBJ2-3, with TRBD2 identical over 14 bases. J was trimmed by 8 bases and V by 4 bases; bases with no gene match: 14. CDR3 length equals 18 residues. The germline CDR1 and CDR2 sequences are MDHEN and SYDVKM. Written as DNA, the CDR3 is TGTGCCAGCAGTTCCCTCGGGACTAGCGGGAGTCGGATGAGTACGCAGTATTTT. Translated: CASSSLGTSGSRMSTQYF.

J is TRBJ1-3 and V is TRBV10-3; D is perhaps TRBD1 (5 bases). Per germline, CDR1 ENHRY and CDR2 SYGVKD. The V and J ends lost 7 bases and 0 bases respectively, with 19 bases between them. The CDR3 consists of 17 residues. CDR3 bases: TGTGCCATCACCGGGGGGATAGGCTCGGCCTCTGGAAACACCATATATTTT. Amino acid sequence: CAITGGIGSASGNTIYF.

This clone was seen repeatedly, ten times or more. This chain joins TRBV7-6 and TRBJ2-7, with D possibly matching TRBD1 (5 bases). Germline loops: CDR1 SGHVS, CDR2 FNYEAQ. Deletions cut 1 base from V and 7 bases from J, with 8 bases between. This CDR3 is built from 12 residues. Written as DNA, the CDR3 is TGTGCCAGCAGCTTAGGGGGCAGTGAGCAGTACTTC. Protein: CASSLGGSEQYF. Filled out from reference TRBV7-6 and TRBJ2-7, the complete variable domain reads GAGVSQSPRYKVTKRGQDVALRCDPISGHVSLYWYRQALGQGPEFLTYFNYEAQQDKSGLPNDRFSAERPEGSISTLTIQRTEQRDSAMYRCASSLGGSEQYFGPGTRLTVT.

This clone appeared many times. The rearrangement joins TRBV7-8 to TRBJ2-7, with 7 bases fitting TRBD2. CDR1 SGHVS and CDR2 FQNEAQ come from the germline V gene. The V segment lost 8 bases and the J segment 1 base; nucleotides outside the gene matches: 5. The CDR3 has 13 amino acids. The CDR3 spells CASGGLGSYEQYF. The CDR3 DNA is TGTGCCAGCGGAGGACTAGGGTCCTACGAGCAGTACTTC. The complete variable domain, with remaining parts taken from reference TRBV7-8 and TRBJ2-7, reads GAGVSQSPRYKVAKRGQDVALRCDPISGHVSLFWYQQALGQGPEFLTYFQNEAQLDKSGLPSDRFFAERPEGSVSTLKIQRTQQEDSAVYLCASGGLGSYEQYFGPGTRLTVT.

The chain couples TRBV2 to TRBJ1-1; D possibly corresponds to TRBD1 (5 bases). Trimming took off 8 bases at V and 1 base at J, with 14 bases between the two ends. The CDR3 length is 14 residues. Per the germline V gene, CDR1 is SNHLY and CDR2 is FYNNEI. CDR3 sequence reads: CASSVGRENTEAFF. CDR3 sequence (DNA): TGTGCCAGCTCGGTGGGCAGGGAGAACACTGAAGCTTTCTTT. Variable domain in full (rest from reference TRBV2 and TRBJ1-1): EPEVTQTPSHQVTQMGQEVILRCVPISNHLYFYWYRQILGQKVEFLVSFYNNEISEKSEIFDDQFSVERPDGSNFTLKIRSTKLEDSAMYFCASSVGRENTEAFFGQGTRLTVV.

This clone was counted between two and nine times. The genes are TRBV2 and TRBJ1-3; a weak D match, TRBD1 (5 bases). Germline V gene lookup returns CDR1 SNHLY and CDR2 FYNNEI. The CDR3 length is 14 residues. Between the trimmed V and J ends, which lost 4 bases and 0 bases, there was a span of 7 bases. CDR3 nucleotides: TGTGCCAGCAGTGCAGGACACTCTGGAAACACCATATATTTT. Amino acid sequence: CASSAGHSGNTIYF. Variable domain in full (rest from reference TRBV2 and TRBJ1-3): EPEVTQTPSHQVTQMGQEVILRCVPISNHLYFYWYRQILGQKVEFLVSFYNNEISEKSEIFDDQFSVERPDGSNFTLKIRSTKLEDSAMYFCASSAGHSGNTIYFGEGSWLTVV.

The V call is TRBV7-8, the J call TRBJ2-5; D is uncertain. Germline CDR1 SGHVS, CDR2 FQNEAQ. The V end was cut by 1 base, the J end by 2 bases, with 8 bases between. The CDR3 is 14 amino acids. The CDR3 region is CASSLGGAQETQYF. In nucleotides, the CDR3 is TGTGCCAGCAGCTTAGGAGGAGCTCAAGAGACCCAGTACTTC.

The rearrangement joins TRBV7-9 to TRBJ1-1, with D maybe TRBD1 (6 bases). The V gene's germline CDR1 is SEHNR and CDR2 FQNEAQ (reference sequence). The CDR3 runs to 14 residues. The ends were cut back, 8 bases at V and 1 base at J, with 14 bases in the middle. The CDR3 DNA is TGTGCCAGCGATCGGGGGCAGGCGAACACTGAAGCTTTCTTT. This codes for CASDRGQANTEAFF.

The chain joins TRBV15 to TRBJ1-3; TRBD1 agrees at 9 bases. The V gene's germline CDR1 is LNHNV and CDR2 YYDKDF (reference sequence). V trimming: 3 bases; J trimming: 0 bases; junction bases outside the gene matches: 3. The CDR3 contains 16 residues. CDR3 sequence: CATSRDRGLSGNTIYF. For the CDR3, the DNA is TGTGCCACCAGCAGGGACAGGGGCCTCTCTGGAAACACCATATATTTT.

V is TRBV10-2 and J is TRBJ2-5; a weak D match, TRBD2 (5 bases). The V and J ends lost 0 bases and 0 bases respectively, with 5 bases between them. This CDR3 comprises 14 residues. In germline, CDR1 is WSHSY, CDR2 SAAADI. The CDR3 nucleotides are TGCGCCAGCAGTGAGTCCGGGAACCAAGAGACCCAGTACTTC. Protein sequence: CASSESGNQETQYF.

This clone was seen just once. V gene TRBV9 combines with J gene TRBJ2-7, with D unclear. Trimming shortened V by 3 bases and J by 5 bases, and 18 bases separated the two germline ends. The CDR3 runs to 15 residues. From germline, CDR1 is SGDLS and CDR2 YYNGEE. The DNA of the CDR3 is TGTGCCAGCAGCGCACGTCCAGAGAGCTGGGACGAGCAGTACTTC. This sequence encodes CASSARPESWDEQYF. The variable domain in full, with the rest retrieved from reference TRBV9 and TRBJ2-7, is DSGVTQTPKHLITATGQRVTLRCSPRSGDLSVYWYQQSLDQGLQFLIQYYNGEERAKGNILERFSAQQFPDLHSELNLSSLELGDSALYFCASSARPESWDEQYFGPGTRLTVT.

This chain links TRBV5-1 with TRBJ1-4, with D hard to call. V shed 4 bases and J shed 4 bases, with 11 bases lying between them. CDR1 and CDR2 (germline): SGHRS, YFSETQ. This CDR3 contains 14 residues. CDR3 amino acids: CASSLGLHNEKLFF. In DNA, the CDR3 is TGCGCCAGCAGCCTGGGATTACATAATGAAAAACTGTTTTTT.

This clone has just a few counts. This sequence joins TRBV2 and TRBJ1-4; TRBD1 agrees at 9 bases. Germline V lookup: CDR1 SNHLY, CDR2 FYNNEI. Unmatched junction bases numbered 6, after V lost 5 bases and J lost 8 bases. This CDR3 is 14 amino acids long. This chain's CDR3 is CASSFGTGNEKLFF. The CDR3 coding sequence is TGTGCCAGCAGTTTCGGGACAGGGAACGAAAAACTGTTTTTT.

The rearrangement uses TRBV30 and TRBJ2-6; possible D gene TRBD1, 5 bases. V lost 2 bases, J lost 0 bases, and 20 bases lay in between. The germline V gene encodes CDR1 GTSNPN and CDR2 SVGIG (reference sequence). CDR3 length equals 19 residues. The CDR3, as DNA: TGTGCCTGGAGTCCCCACTTGCTACGACAGAGCTCTGGGGCCAACGTCCTGACTTTC. The encoded protein is CAWSPHLLRQSSGANVLTF.